What follows describes a single TCR beta chain. Its specificity is unknown. This table comes from immunoSEQ multiplex PCR, and its TCRdb copy is limited to in-frame clones, with some not included. The table records some 1 million clones, 65% to 75% of them present only once. These data belong to a study of shared clonotypes between healthy human individuals. As for the study in general: Each donor contributed plates that comprised three CD4 naive, three CD4 memory, two CD8 naive and one CD8 memory. Study findings and constraints: Around 5% was the fraction of naive CD4 clonotypes found shared across four donors.

CDR1 is SNHLY, CDR2 FYNNEI, per germline. The V end lost 5 bases, the J end lost 5 bases, and 13 bases lay between the germline ends. The CDR3 is 14 amino acids. The receptor was isolated from a man between 18 and 29 years old in good health. The chain recombines TRBV2 with TRBJ1-5; tentatively, D is TRBD1 (5 bases). Material: memory CD4+ T cells sorted from blood. Subset indicated: CD45RA-negative fraction. The CDR3 DNA is TGTGCCAGCAGTCTCGGGGGTCGCGATCAGCCCCAGCATTTT. It is translated as CASSLGGRDQPQHF.